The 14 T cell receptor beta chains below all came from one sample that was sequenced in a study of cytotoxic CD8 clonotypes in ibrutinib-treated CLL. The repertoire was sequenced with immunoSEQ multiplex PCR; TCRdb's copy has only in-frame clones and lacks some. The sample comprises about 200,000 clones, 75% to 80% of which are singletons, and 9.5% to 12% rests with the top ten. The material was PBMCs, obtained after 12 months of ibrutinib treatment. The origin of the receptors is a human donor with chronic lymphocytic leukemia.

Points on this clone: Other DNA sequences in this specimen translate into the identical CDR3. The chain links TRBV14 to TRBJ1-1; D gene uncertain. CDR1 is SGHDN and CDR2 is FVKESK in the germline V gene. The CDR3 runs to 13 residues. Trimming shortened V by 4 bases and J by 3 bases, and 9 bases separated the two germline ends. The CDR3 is CASSPRDHTEAFF. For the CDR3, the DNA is TGTGCCAGCAGCCCCCGAGACCACACTGAAGCTTTCTTT.

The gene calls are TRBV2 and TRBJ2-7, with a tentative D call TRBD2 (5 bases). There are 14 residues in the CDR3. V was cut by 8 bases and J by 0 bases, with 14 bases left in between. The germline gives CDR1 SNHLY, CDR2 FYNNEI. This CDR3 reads CASERVSSSYEQYF. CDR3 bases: TGTGCCAGCGAGAGGGTATCGAGCTCCTACGAGCAGTACTTC.

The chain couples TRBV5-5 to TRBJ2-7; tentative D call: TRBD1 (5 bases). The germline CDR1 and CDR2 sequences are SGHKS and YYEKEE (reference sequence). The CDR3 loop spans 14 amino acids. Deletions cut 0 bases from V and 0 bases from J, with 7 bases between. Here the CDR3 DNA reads TGTGCCAGCAGCTTGGTGGGGCCCTCCTACGAGCAGTACTTC. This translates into CASSLVGPSYEQYF.

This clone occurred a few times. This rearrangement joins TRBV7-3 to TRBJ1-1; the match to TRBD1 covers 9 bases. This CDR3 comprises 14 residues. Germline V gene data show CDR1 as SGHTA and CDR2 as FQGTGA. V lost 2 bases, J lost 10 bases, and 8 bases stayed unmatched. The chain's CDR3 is CASSLAGQGDVAFF. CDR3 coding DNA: TGTGCCAGCAGCTTAGCGGGACAGGGAGATGTAGCTTTCTTT.

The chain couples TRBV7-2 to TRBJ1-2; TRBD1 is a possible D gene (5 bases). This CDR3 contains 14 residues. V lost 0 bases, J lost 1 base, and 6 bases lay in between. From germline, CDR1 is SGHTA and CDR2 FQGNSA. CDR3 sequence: CASSLAGGNYGYTF. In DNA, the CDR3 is TGTGCCAGCAGCTTAGCGGGGGGTAACTATGGCTACACCTTC.

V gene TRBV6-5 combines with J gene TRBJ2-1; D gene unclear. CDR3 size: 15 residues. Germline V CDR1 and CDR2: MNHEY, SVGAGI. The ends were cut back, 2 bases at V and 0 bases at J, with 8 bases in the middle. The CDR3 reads CASSYGRRSYNEQFF. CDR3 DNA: TGTGCCAGCAGTTACGGACGCCGCTCCTACAATGAGCAGTTCTTC.

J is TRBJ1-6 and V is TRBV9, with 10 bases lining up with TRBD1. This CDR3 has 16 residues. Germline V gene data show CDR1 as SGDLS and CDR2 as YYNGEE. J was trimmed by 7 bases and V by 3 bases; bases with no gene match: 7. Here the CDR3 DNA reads TGTGCCAGCAGCGCCCGGGCGGGACAGGGGAATTCACCCCTCCACTTT. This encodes CASSARAGQGNSPLHF.

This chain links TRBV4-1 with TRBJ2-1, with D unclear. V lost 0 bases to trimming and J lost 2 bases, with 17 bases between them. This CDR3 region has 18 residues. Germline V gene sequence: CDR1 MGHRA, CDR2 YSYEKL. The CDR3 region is CASSQDISVAPPYNEQFF. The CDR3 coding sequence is TGCGCCAGCAGCCAAGATATAAGCGTAGCACCCCCCTACAATGAGCAGTTCTTC.

CDR3 residues: CASSLGTGGPYGYTF. CDR3 coding DNA: TGTGCCAGCAGCCTTGGGACAGGGGGCCCCTATGGCTACACCTTC. The chain links TRBV2 to TRBJ1-2; 12 bases line up with TRBD1. This CDR3 has 15 amino acids. Trimming took 6 bases from V and 4 from J; bases not matched to a gene: 6. CDR1 and CDR2 from the germline V gene are SNHLY and FYNNEI.

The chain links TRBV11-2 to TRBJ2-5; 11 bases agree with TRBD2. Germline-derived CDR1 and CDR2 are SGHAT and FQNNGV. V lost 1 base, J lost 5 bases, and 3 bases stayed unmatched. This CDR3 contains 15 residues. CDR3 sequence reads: CASSLVSSGGETQYF. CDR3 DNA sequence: TGTGCCAGCAGCTTAGTATCTAGCGGGGGGGAGACCCAGTACTTC. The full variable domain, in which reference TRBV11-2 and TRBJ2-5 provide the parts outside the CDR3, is EAGVAQSPRYKIIEKRQSVAFWCNPISGHATLYWYQQILGQGPKLLIQFQNNGVVDDSQLPKDRFSAERLKGVDSTLKIQPAKLEDSAVYLCASSLVSSGGETQYFGPGTRLLVL.

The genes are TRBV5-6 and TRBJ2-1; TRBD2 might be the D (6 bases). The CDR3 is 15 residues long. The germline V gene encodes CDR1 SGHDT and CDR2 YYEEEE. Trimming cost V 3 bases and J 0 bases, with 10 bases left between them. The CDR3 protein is CASSWGDSSYNEQFF. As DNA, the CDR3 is TGTGCCAGCAGCTGGGGGGATAGCTCCTACAATGAGCAGTTCTTC.

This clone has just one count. The CDR3 loop reads CASIPPHGYTF. As DNA, the CDR3 is TGTGCCAGTATCCCCCCCCATGGCTACACCTTC. The chain carries TRBV19 and TRBJ1-2; D is ambiguous. Germline V CDR1 and CDR2: LNHDA, SQIVND (reference sequence). V was shortened by 7 bases and J by 6 bases, with 9 bases between the two germline ends. The CDR3 is made up of 11 amino acids.

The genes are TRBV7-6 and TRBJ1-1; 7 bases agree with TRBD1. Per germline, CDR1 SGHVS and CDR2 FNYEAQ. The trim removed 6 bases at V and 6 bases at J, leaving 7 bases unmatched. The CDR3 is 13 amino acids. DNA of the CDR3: TGTGCCAGCAGAACCTTACAGGGGTCTGAAGCTTTCTTT. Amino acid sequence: CASRTLQGSEAFF.

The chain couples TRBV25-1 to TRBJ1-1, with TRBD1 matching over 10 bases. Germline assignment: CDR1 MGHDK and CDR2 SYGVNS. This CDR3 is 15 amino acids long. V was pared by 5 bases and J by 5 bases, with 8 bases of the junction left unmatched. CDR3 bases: TGTGCCAGCAGTCAACCGGGACAGGGGAGGACTGAAGCTTTCTTT. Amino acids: CASSQPGQGRTEAFF.